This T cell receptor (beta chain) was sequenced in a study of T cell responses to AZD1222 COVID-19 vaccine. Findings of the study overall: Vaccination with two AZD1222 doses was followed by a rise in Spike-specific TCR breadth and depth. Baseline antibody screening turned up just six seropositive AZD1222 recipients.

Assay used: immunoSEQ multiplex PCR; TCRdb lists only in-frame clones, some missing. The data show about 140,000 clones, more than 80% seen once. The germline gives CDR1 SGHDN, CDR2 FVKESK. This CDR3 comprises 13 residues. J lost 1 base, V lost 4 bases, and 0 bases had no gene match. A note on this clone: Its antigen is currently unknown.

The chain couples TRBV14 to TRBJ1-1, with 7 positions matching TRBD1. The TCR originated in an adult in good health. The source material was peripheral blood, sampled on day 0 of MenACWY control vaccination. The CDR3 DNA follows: TGTGCCAGCAGCCGGACAGGGAACACTGAAGCTTTCTTT. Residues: CASSRTGNTEAFF.